The rows below give T cell receptor beta chains drawn from one sample of a study of molecular identifiers for immune sequencing clone quantification. TCRdb analysed the PCR reads with MiXCR anew, one entry per CDR3 protein. The sample lists around 54,000 distinct CDR3 sequences; approximately 25% were seen once. The source material was naive CD8+ T cells from blood, with Jurkat cell RNA spiked in. The origin of the receptors is a human donor in good health. Some libraries in this study had Jurkat cell RNA spiked in. Each CDR3 is given with its conserved first and last residue. The D gene is left open where the match is weak. Expanded clones are given a class, and other clones once, few, many or no size at all.

D: NA
J: TRBJ1-2
V: TRBV2
size: many
DNA: TGTGCCAGCAGTGAAGCGCGGTTAGGACGCTATGGCTACACCTTC
CDR3: CASSEARLGRYGYTF

D: TRBD2
J: TRBJ2-5
V: TRBV7-9
size: many
DNA: TGTGCCAGCAGCTCGGGACTAACGTACCAAGAGACCCAGTACTTC
CDR3: CASSSGLTYQETQYF

D: NA
J: TRBJ2-7
V: TRBV7-9
size: few
DNA: TGTGCCAGCAGCTCTTTATCCCCGGCCGAGCAGTACTTC
CDR3: CASSSLSPAEQYF

D: NA
J: TRBJ2-5
V: TRBV5-5
size: many
DNA: TGTGCCAGCAGTTTAGGGGTCGGAGAGACCCAGTACTTC
CDR3: CASSLGVGETQYF

D: NA
J: TRBJ2-7
V: TRBV29-1
size: medium-sized
DNA: TGCAGCGTTGATGGGGCCCTGGGGGAGCAGTACTTC
CDR3: CSVDGALGEQYF

D: NA
J: TRBJ1-5
V: TRBV6-5
size: many
DNA: TGTGCCAGCAGTTACCTACCGGGGGGTCAGCCCCAGCATTTT
CDR3: CASSYLPGGQPQHF

D: NA
J: TRBJ2-7
V: TRBV10-3
size: many
DNA: TGTGCCATCAGGAGGAGTGGCGAGCAGTACTTC
CDR3: CAIRRSGEQYF

D: TRBD2
J: TRBJ2-2
V: TRBV6-2/TRBV6-3
size: many
DNA: TGTGCCAGCACCCCCACAGCGGGAGCGGGGACCGGGGAGCTGTTTTTT
CDR3: CASTPTAGAGTGELFF

D: NA
J: TRBJ2-7
V: TRBV7-9
size: many
DNA: TGTGCCAGCAGCCCCACGGCCGGGGGTAACTACGAGCAGTACTTC
CDR3: CASSPTAGGNYEQYF

D: NA
J: TRBJ2-7
V: TRBV30
size: many
DNA: TGTGCCTGGAGTTCCCCCCCCCTACCCTACGAGCAGTACTTC
CDR3: CAWSSPPLPYEQYF

D: NA
J: TRBJ2-5
V: TRBV19
size: many
DNA: TGTGCCAGTAGTATAGTCTATGGGCCGGGGGAGACCCAGTACTTC
CDR3: CASSIVYGPGETQYF

D: TRBD1
J: TRBJ2-1
V: TRBV7-2
size: many
DNA: TGTGCCAGCAGCCCAACAGGGGGCGACTACAATGAGCAGTTCTTC
CDR3: CASSPTGGDYNEQFF

D: NA
J: TRBJ2-7
V: TRBV27
size: many
DNA: TGTGCCAGCAGTTTATACCCCCAAGTCTTTCAAGCCTACGAGCAGTACTTC
CDR3: CASSLYPQVFQAYEQYF

D: NA
J: TRBJ2-3
V: TRBV6-2/TRBV6-3
size: many
DNA: TGTGCCAGCAGTTACCTAGACAGAGGAGATACGCAGTATTTT
CDR3: CASSYLDRGDTQYF

D: NA
J: TRBJ2-3
V: TRBV19
size: many
DNA: TGTGCCAGTAGTATAAGGCACGCAGATACGCAGTATTTT
CDR3: CASSIRHADTQYF

D: TRBD1
J: TRBJ2-1
V: TRBV6-2/TRBV6-3
size: NA
DNA: TGTGCCAGCAGTGACAGACAGGGAAGGGATGAGCAGTTCTTC
CDR3: CASSDRQGRDEQFF

D: NA
J: TRBJ2-1
V: TRBV11-2
size: many
DNA: TGTGCCAGCAGCCCACTCGCGTCTGAGCAGTTCTTC
CDR3: CASSPLASEQFF

D: NA
J: TRBJ2-4
V: TRBV20-1
size: many
DNA: TGCAGTGCTCGAGGGGCCCCTTCGGGCGCCAAAAACATTCAGTACTTC
CDR3: CSARGAPSGAKNIQYF

D: NA
J: TRBJ2-5
V: TRBV12-3/TRBV12-4
size: few
DNA: TGTGCCAGCAGTTCCGCTGAGGGGCGTGATCGAGAGACCCAGTACTTC
CDR3: CASSSAEGRDRETQYF

D: NA
J: TRBJ2-1
V: TRBV6-5
size: NA
DNA: TGTGCCAGCAGTTACCATGGGGGCGAAGGTCGGAAGCAGTTCTTC
CDR3: CASSYHGGEGRKQFF

D: NA
J: TRBJ1-5
V: TRBV3-2
size: few
DNA: TGTGCCAGCAGCCGCCCGCTCGGGACGCCAAAAATGGGCAATCAGCCCCAGCATTTT
CDR3: CASSRPLGTPKMGNQPQHF

D: NA
J: TRBJ2-3
V: TRBV5-1
size: many
DNA: TGCGCCAGCAGCTTGGTTTTGGTGTCAGGGACGAACACAGATACGCAGTATTTT
CDR3: CASSLVLVSGTNTDTQYF

D: TRBD1
J: TRBJ2-3
V: TRBV9
size: NA
DNA: TGTGCCTGCAGCCCAACACAGACAGGGGGCGCGACAGATACGCAGTATTTT
CDR3: CACSPTQTGGATDTQYF

D: NA
J: TRBJ2-1
V: TRBV14
size: many
DNA: TGTGCCAGCAGCCACGGGGTGGTCTCCTACAATGAGCAGTTCTTC
CDR3: CASSHGVVSYNEQFF

D: TRBD1
J: TRBJ1-2
V: TRBV20-1
size: few
DNA: TGCAGTGCGTCGACAGGGGACCTCTACTATGGCTACACCTTC
CDR3: CSASTGDLYYGYTF

D: TRBD1
J: TRBJ1-5
V: TRBV6-2/TRBV6-3
size: many
DNA: TGTGCCAGCAGCTACACAGGGGGAAGGGAGCCCCAGCATTTT
CDR3: CASSYTGGREPQHF

D: TRBD2
J: TRBJ2-7
V: TRBV7-2
size: NA
DNA: TGTGCCCGCAGCCCCGGGGAGGGGCCCGACGAGCAGTACTTC
CDR3: CARSPGEGPDEQYF

D: TRBD1
J: TRBJ2-7
V: TRBV7-2
size: many
DNA: TGTGCCAGCAGCCTAGGGTTTGGACAGGGCTACGAGCAGTACTTC
CDR3: CASSLGFGQGYEQYF

D: NA
J: TRBJ2-1
V: TRBV4-3
size: few
DNA: TGCGCCAGCGGGACCACATATTACAATGAGCAGTTCTTC
CDR3: CASGTTYYNEQFF

D: TRBD1
J: TRBJ1-1
V: TRBV4-3
size: many
DNA: TGCGCCAGCAGCCAAGATGCAGGGGGCTACACTGAAGCTTTCTTT
CDR3: CASSQDAGGYTEAFF

D: TRBD1
J: TRBJ2-7
V: TRBV7-8
size: many
DNA: TGTGCCAGCAGCGAACGACAGGGGCTGACCTACGAGCAGTACTTC
CDR3: CASSERQGLTYEQYF

D: NA
J: TRBJ2-3
V: TRBV4-3
size: few
DNA: TGCGCCAGCAGCCAGTCTAGCCGGGCAAGCACAGATACGCAGTATTTT
CDR3: CASSQSSRASTDTQYF

D: TRBD2
J: TRBJ2-1
V: TRBV24-1
size: many
DNA: TGTGCCACCAGTGATTATCCTAGCGGGAGGAATGAGCAGTTCTTC
CDR3: CATSDYPSGRNEQFF

D: TRBD2
J: TRBJ2-3
V: TRBV19
size: few
DNA: TGTGCCAGTAGTCCCCGGTTGGTAGCGGGGGGAGCAGATACGCAGTATTTT
CDR3: CASSPRLVAGGADTQYF